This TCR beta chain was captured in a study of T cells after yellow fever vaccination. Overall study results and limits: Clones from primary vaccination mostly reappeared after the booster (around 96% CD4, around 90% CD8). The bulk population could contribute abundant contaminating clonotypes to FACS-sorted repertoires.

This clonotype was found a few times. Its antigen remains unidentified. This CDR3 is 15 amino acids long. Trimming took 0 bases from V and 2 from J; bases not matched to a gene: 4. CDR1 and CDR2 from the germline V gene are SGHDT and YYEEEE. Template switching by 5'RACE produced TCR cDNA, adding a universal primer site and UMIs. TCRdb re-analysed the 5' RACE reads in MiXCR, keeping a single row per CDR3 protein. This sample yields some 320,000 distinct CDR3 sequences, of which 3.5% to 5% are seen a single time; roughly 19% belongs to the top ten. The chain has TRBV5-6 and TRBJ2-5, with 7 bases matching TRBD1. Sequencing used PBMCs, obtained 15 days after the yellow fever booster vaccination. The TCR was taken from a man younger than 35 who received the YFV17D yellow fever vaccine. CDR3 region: CASSLDRGYQETQYF. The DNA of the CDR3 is TGTGCCAGCAGCTTGGACAGGGGCTATCAAGAGACCCAGTACTTC.